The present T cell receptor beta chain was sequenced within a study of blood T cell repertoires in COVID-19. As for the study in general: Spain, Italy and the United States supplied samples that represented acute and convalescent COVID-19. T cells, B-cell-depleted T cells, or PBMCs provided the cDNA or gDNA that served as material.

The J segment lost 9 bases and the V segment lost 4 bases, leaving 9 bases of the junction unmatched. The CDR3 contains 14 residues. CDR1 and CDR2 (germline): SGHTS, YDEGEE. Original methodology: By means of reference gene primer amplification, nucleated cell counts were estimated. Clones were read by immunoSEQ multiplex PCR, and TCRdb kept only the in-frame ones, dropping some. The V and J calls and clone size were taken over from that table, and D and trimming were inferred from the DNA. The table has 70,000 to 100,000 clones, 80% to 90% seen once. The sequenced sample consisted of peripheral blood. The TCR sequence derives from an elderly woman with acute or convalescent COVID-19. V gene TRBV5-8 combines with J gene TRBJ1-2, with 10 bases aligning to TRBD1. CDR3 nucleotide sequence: TGTGCCAGCAGCCGATCTGGACAGGGGGGGCGCTACACCTTC. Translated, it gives CASSRSGQGGRYTF.